This record looks at one TCR beta chain sequence and its context. Its antigen is currently unknown. Coverage ceases 3 residues before the CDR3 finishes, and the germline J gene fills in the end. The data were taken from a study of T cell clonality in common variable immunodeficiency. The CDR3 spans 15 residues. The V gene lost 3 bases and the J gene lost 4 bases, with 15 bases spanning the gap. Germline CDR1 KGHSH, CDR2 LQKENI. Most patients and controls had Caucasian heritage. Some clones are missing from TCRdb's copy, which holds only in-frame ones; the method was immunoSEQ multiplex PCR. The profile covers about 32,000 clones, none occurring a single time. Overall study findings and caveats: Common variable immunodeficiency TCR beta sequences reportedly had fewer deletions and N-nucleotide insertions.

The material sequenced was peripheral blood mononuclear cells. The TCR originated in a human donor with common variable immunodeficiency. This chain uses TRBV18 with TRBJ1-2; the D gene is possibly TRBD1 (6 bases). The CDR3: CASSPDAGTSYGYTF. The DNA read from the CDR3 is TGTGCCAGCTCACCTGATGCCGGGACAAGCTATGGC.